Listed below are T cell receptor beta chains from one sample, sequenced in a study of CD8 T cells in Susac syndrome. TCRdb reprocessed the immunoSEQ multiplex PCR reads via MiXCR and lists one record per CDR3 protein. Of about 130,000 distinct CDR3 sequences detected, more than 85% appear once; the ten largest clones hold approximately 0.29%. Sequencing used CD8+ T cells from PBMCs. The receptor set was obtained from a human donor with multiple sclerosis. Both conserved end residues are part of each CDR3. D genes are given only for firm matches. Clone size appears in some rows only: once, few, many, or a class for an expanded clone.

j_call clone_size v_call d_call cdr3_nt cdr3_aa
TRBJ2-7 few TRBV29-1 - TGCAGCGTTGAGAGCTCAGACACCTACGAGCAGTACTTC CSVESSDTYEQYF
TRBJ2-2 - TRBV12-3/TRBV12-4 - TGTGCCAGCAGCCGACCGGGGATCAGCACCGGGGAGCTGTTTTTT CASSRPGISTGELFF
TRBJ1-1 few TRBV30 TRBD1 TGTGCCTGGAGTGTGGGACAGGGCAACACTGAAGCTTTCTTT CAWSVGQGNTEAFF
TRBJ2-2 - TRBV19 - TGTGCCAGTAGTTTATATATCGCCGGGGAGCTGTTTTTT CASSLYIAGELFF
TRBJ2-3 - TRBV24-1 - TGTGCCATAGACAGGGAGGGAGATACGCAGTATTTT CAIDREGDTQYF
TRBJ2-7 - TRBV20-1 - TGCAGTGCTAGAGGTTCCCTAGCGATCTCCTACGAGCAGTACTTC CSARGSLAISYEQYF
TRBJ2-1 - TRBV20-1 TRBD1 TGCAGGGCTAGAGATGATAAGGGGGCGGACAATGAGCAGTTCTTC CRARDDKGADNEQFF
TRBJ1-1 - TRBV18 - TGTGCCAGCTCACCCGTACAGTCGTCGAGATGGAACACTGAAGCTTTCTTT CASSPVQSSRWNTEAFF
TRBJ2-1 - TRBV27 - TGTGCCAGCAGTCTTTGGGCGCCTGGCAATGAGCAGTTCTTC CASSLWAPGNEQFF
TRBJ2-3 few TRBV7-8 TRBD1 TGTGCCAGCAGGGAGTCCGGACAGGGGGCAAAGGATACGCAGTATTTT CASRESGQGAKDTQYF
TRBJ1-1 - TRBV12-3/TRBV12-4 - TGTGCCAGCAGTTATACAGGGAGGAACACTGAAGCTTTCTTT CASSYTGRNTEAFF
TRBJ2-5 once TRBV9 TRBD1 TGTGCCAGCAGCGTAGCAATCAGGGGGGAGACCCAGTACTTC CASSVAIRGETQYF
TRBJ2-3 - TRBV6-4 TRBD2 TGTGCCAGCAGTCTTCTAGCGGGAGGAGGGGGCACAGATACGCAGTATTTT CASSLLAGGGGTDTQYF
TRBJ2-3 once TRBV29-1 TRBD2 TGCAGCGTTGACCCGTCTAGCGGGGAACGGGATACGCAGTATTTT CSVDPSSGERDTQYF
TRBJ2-3 - TRBV15 - TGTGCCACCAGCAGACCCGACATTTACACAGATACGCAGTATTTT CATSRPDIYTDTQYF
TRBJ1-5 - TRBV19 - TGTGCCAGTAGTATAGCCCAAGGTCGGGGCAATCAGCCCCAGCATTTT CASSIAQGRGNQPQHF
TRBJ1-5 - TRBV13 - TGTGCCAGCAGCCGAGGACGGAGTTATCTGCATTTT CASSRGRSYLHF
TRBJ2-1 - TRBV29-1 - TGCAGCGTTGGGACGCGACGAAATGAGCAGTTCTTC CSVGTRRNEQFF
TRBJ2-5 - TRBV29-1 - TGCAGCGTCAACGGGGGGACAGAAAAAGAGACCCAGTACTTC CSVNGGTEKETQYF
TRBJ2-3 - TRBV30 - TGTGCCTGGAGTCCTCTCTATGACGGACGGCCAATACAGTATTTT CAWSPLYDGRPIQYF
TRBJ1-1 - TRBV4-1 TRBD1 TGCGCCAGCAGCCAGCTCGGACAGGGGCTGAACACTGAAGCTTTCTTT CASSQLGQGLNTEAFF
TRBJ2-3 - TRBV3-1 - TGTGCCAGCAGCCAAGAGGACCCTCAGGAGCAGTATTTT CASSQEDPQEQYF
TRBJ1-5 - TRBV19 - TGTGCCAGTAGTATAGGGGGAGGCGCGCCCCAGCATTTT CASSIGGGAPQHF
TRBJ2-7 - TRBV27 - TGTGCCAGCAGTCCCCTAGCAAGACCCTACGAGCAGTACTTC CASSPLARPYEQYF
TRBJ1-2 - TRBV11-2 TRBD1 TGTGCCAGCAGCTTCCCAGGACAGGGCTTATATGGCTACACCTTC CASSFPGQGLYGYTF
TRBJ2-1 - TRBV12-3/TRBV12-4 - TGTGCCAGCACCACCGCGGGGGCAGGGAATGAGCAGTTCTTC CASTTAGAGNEQFF